These 8 T cell receptor beta chains came from one sample sequenced in a study of cytomegalovirus exposure and HLA in healthy donors. With 60 Vbeta and 13 Jbeta primers, the PCR was carried out. The method was immunoSEQ multiplex PCR; TCRdb's version includes in-frame clones alone and lacks a portion of them. The sample has approximately 91,000 clones; around 84% are singletons. What was sequenced was PBMCs. The receptor source for this set is a human donor in good health.

This chain connects TRBV7-8 to TRBJ1-1; 9 nucleotides agree with TRBD1. This CDR3 comprises 16 residues. The V and J ends lost 4 bases and 0 bases, in that order; junction bases with no gene match: 6. Germline V lookup: CDR1 SGHVS, CDR2 FQNEAQ. CDR3 loop: CASSWGQGSMNTEAFF. The DNA of the CDR3 is TGTGCCAGCAGCTGGGGACAGGGATCTATGAACACTGAAGCTTTCTTT.

This clone was observed a few times. A far larger clone is off by one base, so a read error is likely. The chain joins TRBV15 to TRBJ2-5; 8 nucleotides align to TRBD1. This CDR3 comprises 13 residues. The V gene end was trimmed by 5 bases and the J gene end by 5 bases; junction bases not matched to a gene: 4. The germline V gene has CDR1 LNHNV and CDR2 YYDKDF (reference sequence). In DNA form, the CDR3 reads TGTGCCACCAGCTGTACAGGGGGTGAGACCCAGTACTTC. This sequence encodes CATSCTGGETQYF.

V gene TRBV30 combines with J gene TRBJ2-2, with D possibly TRBD2 on 6 matching bases. The V end lost 3 bases, the J end lost 1 base, and 9 bases lay between the germline ends. This CDR3 contains 14 residues. Germline-derived CDR1 and CDR2 are GTSNPN and SVGIG (reference sequence). In DNA, the CDR3 is TGTGCCTGGAGCGGAGCGGGGAACACCGGGGAGCTGTTTTTT. Protein: CAWSGAGNTGELFF.

The CDR3, as DNA: TGCGCCAGCAGGCTAGCGGTGCCTGGGAATGAGCAGTTCTTC. It encodes CASRLAVPGNEQFF. The chain joins TRBV5-1 to TRBJ2-1; 7 nucleotides line up with TRBD2. Germline CDR1 is SGHRS and CDR2 is YFSETQ. Unmatched junction bases numbered 9, after V lost 5 bases and J lost 7 bases. The length of the CDR3 is 14 residues.

The DNA for the CDR3 is TGTGCCAGCAGTAGCGGGAGAGGCAATGAGCAGTTCTTC. It is translated as CASSSGRGNEQFF. The chain recombines TRBV6-5 with TRBJ2-1, with 8 bases fitting TRBD2. The CDR3 is 13 residues long. V lost 5 bases and J lost 6; bases outside the gene matches: 3. Per the germline V gene, CDR1 is MNHEY and CDR2 is SVGAGI.

The chain carries TRBV27 and TRBJ2-7, with D possibly being TRBD1 (5 bases). Trimming shortened V by 2 bases and J by 1 base, and 12 bases separated the two germline ends. This CDR3 contains 15 residues. CDR1 MNHEY and CDR2 SMNVEV come from the germline V gene (reference sequence). Written as DNA, the CDR3 is TGTGCCAGCAGTTTACAAGGGGTTTTGTCCTACGAGCAGTACTTC. Encoded protein: CASSLQGVLSYEQYF.

CDR3 coding DNA: TGTGCCAGCTCACCGTCGGACAGGGGGACAGATACGCAGTATTTT. Translating gives CASSPSDRGTDTQYF. This chain uses TRBV18 with TRBJ2-3; 10 bases agree with TRBD1. Germline loops: CDR1 KGHSH, CDR2 LQKENI. Trimming took 3 bases from V and 3 from J; bases not matched to a gene: 3. This CDR3 comprises 15 residues.

Here the CDR3 reads CASRRTGMTEAFF. CDR3 sequence (DNA): TGTGCCAGCAGGCGGACAGGGATGACTGAAGCTTTCTTT. The chain recombines TRBV28 with TRBJ1-1; TRBD1 matches 8 bases. Per the germline V gene, CDR1 is MDHEN and CDR2 is SYDVKM. V was pared by 6 bases and J by 5 bases, with 5 bases of the junction left unmatched. There are 13 residues in the CDR3. The full variable domain, with the rest looked up from reference TRBV28 and TRBJ1-1, is DVKVTQSSRYLVKRTGEKVFLECVQDMDHENMFWYRQDPGLGLRLIYFSYDVKMKEKGDIPEGYSVSREKKERFSLILESASTNQTSMYLCASRRTGMTEAFFGQGTRLTVV.